Here is one T cell receptor beta chain with its context. Its cognate antigen is unknown. This may stem from a read error, because a much larger clone lies one nucleotide away. The CDR3 has 12 residues. Germline V gene lookup returns CDR1 SEHNR and CDR2 FQNEAQ (reference sequence). This record comes from a study of T cell repertoires in aging, cancer and after chemotherapy. Overall study: Donor ages fell into six groups from 30 or younger up to 70 or older. Chronic lymphocytic leukemia patients on fludarabine- or bendamustine-based regimens gave paired samples before and after chemotherapy. The whole study produced a dataset of roughly 8.8 million TCR reads.

Rearranged V-D-J TRB sequences were amplified with a mixed TRB-A/B primer pool. TCRdb reanalysed the multiplex PCR reads using MiXCR and keeps one entry per CDR3 protein. This table has about 1,200 distinct CDR3 sequences, roughly 24% appearing once. Whole-study findings and limits: Thymic emigration or peripheral T cell expansion may be impaired by lymphoid organ infiltration in hematological cancer.

Peripheral blood genomic DNA, not sorted cells or RNA, was the template. This chain uses TRBV7-9 with TRBJ2-7; D call uncertain. Sequencing was carried out using blood. The receptor was isolated from a human donor with a blood cancer. Here the CDR3 DNA reads TGTGCCAGCAGCTTAACCACCTACGGGCAGTACTTC. Translation gives CASSLTTYGQYF. Combining the CDR3 with reference TRBV7-9 and TRBJ2-7 gives the whole variable domain DTGVSQNPRHKITKRGQNVTFRCDPISEHNRLYWYRQTLGQGPEFLTYFQNEAQLEKSRLLSDRFSAERPKGSFSTLEIQRTEQGDSAMYLCASSLTTYGQYFGPGTRLTVT.